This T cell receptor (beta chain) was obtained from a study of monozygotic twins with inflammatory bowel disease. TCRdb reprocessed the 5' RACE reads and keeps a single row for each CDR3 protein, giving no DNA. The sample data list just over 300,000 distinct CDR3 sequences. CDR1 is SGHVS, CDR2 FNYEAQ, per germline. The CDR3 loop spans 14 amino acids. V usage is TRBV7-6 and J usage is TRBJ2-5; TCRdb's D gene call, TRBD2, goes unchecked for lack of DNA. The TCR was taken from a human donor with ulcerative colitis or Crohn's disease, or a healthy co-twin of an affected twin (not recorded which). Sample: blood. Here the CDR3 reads CASSLWEGTETQYF.